Sequencing of this T cell receptor beta chain was carried out in a study of cytomegalovirus exposure and HLA in healthy donors. Germline CDR1 reads SGHDT; CDR2 reads YYEEEE. CDR3 length: 15 residues. Losses at the gene ends were 0 bases for V and 4 bases for J; bases not matched to a gene: 5. This clone was recorded a few times. The PCR made use of 60 Vbeta and 13 Jbeta primers. Sequencing was performed with immunoSEQ multiplex PCR; in TCRdb, only in-frame clones are kept and a portion is missing. This table has about 140,000 clones, roughly three quarters appearing once. The rearrangement links TRBV5-6 to TRBJ2-3; 7 bases match TRBD2. Sample: PBMCs. This sequence originates from a woman aged 50 to 60 in good health and CMV-seronegative. The CDR3: CASSLVASGSDTQYF. For the CDR3, the DNA is TGTGCCAGCAGCTTGGTGGCTAGCGGATCAGATACGCAGTATTTT.